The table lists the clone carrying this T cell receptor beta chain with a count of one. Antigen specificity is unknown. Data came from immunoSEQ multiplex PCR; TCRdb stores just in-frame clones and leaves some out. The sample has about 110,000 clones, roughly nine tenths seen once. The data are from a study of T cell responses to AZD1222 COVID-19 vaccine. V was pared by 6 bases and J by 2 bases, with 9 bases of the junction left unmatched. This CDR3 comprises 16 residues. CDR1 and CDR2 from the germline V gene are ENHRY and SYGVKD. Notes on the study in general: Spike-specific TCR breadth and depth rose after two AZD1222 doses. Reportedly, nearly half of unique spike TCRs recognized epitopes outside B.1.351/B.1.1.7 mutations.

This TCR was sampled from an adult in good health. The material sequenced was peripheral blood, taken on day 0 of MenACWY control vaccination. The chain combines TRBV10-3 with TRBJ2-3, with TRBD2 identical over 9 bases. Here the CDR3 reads CAIRGAGGPLTDTQYF. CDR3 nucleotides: TGTGCCATCAGAGGTGCGGGGGGGCCACTCACAGATACGCAGTATTTT.